This T cell receptor beta chain was identified in a study of blood T cells in healthy people across ages. Primers used in a second PCR of about 7 to 11 cycles were a sample-barcoded 5' primer and a J-beta primer mix. Each CDR3 protein gets one entry after TCRdb re-called the 5' RACE reads with MiXCR. The sample lists some 550,000 distinct CDR3 sequences, about 45% occurring once. Trimming stripped 3 bases from V and 6 bases from J, with 13 bases between. The CDR3 sequence is 14 residues long. The germline gives CDR1 SGDLS, CDR2 YYNGEE. The clonotype originates from a man older than 75 in good health. The rearrangement uses TRBV9 and TRBJ2-1, with D unresolved. The sequenced material came from blood. The CDR3 loop is CASSAVVASNEQFF. CDR3 DNA sequence: TGTGCCAGCAGCGCGGTGGTAGCATCCAATGAGCAGTTCTTC.